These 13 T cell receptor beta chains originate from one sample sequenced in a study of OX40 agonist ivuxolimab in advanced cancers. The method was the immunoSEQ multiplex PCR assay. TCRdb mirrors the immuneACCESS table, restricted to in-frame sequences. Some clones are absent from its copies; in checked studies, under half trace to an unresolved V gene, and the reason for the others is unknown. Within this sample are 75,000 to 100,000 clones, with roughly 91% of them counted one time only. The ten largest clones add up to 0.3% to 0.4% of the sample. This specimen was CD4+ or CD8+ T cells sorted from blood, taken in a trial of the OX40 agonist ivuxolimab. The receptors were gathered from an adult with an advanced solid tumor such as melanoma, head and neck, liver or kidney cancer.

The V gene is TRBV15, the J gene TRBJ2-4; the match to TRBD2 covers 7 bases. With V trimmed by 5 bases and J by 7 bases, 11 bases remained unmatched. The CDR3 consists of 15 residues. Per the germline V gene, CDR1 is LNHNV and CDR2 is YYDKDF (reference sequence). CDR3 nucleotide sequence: TGTGCCACCAGCCCCAGGCGGGAGACGGCGAACATTCAGTACTTC. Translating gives CATSPRRETANIQYF.

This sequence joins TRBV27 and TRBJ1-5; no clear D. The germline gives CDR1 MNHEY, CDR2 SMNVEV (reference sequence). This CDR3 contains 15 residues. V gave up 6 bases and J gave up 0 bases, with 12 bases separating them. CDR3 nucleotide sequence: TGTGCCAGCAGACTGGTTCCGAGTAGCAATCAGCCCCAGCATTTT. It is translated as CASRLVPSSNQPQHF.

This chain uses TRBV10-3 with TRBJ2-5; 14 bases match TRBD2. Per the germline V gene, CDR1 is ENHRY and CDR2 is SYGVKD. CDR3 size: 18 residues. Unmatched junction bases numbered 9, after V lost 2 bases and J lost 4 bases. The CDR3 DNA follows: TGTGCCATCAGTGAGCCCCCGGGACTAGCGGGAGAAGGAGAGACCCAGTACTTC. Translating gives CAISEPPGLAGEGETQYF.

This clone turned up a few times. The CDR3 coding sequence is TGTGCCAGCTCACCGGGGGGAATTGGAGCTTTCTTT. Protein sequence: CASSPGGIGAFF. The rearrangement uses TRBV18 and TRBJ1-1; D possibly corresponds to TRBD1 (5 bases). V lost 3 bases to trimming and J lost 10 bases, with 12 bases between them. Germline V gene lookup returns CDR1 KGHSH and CDR2 LQKENI. CDR3 size: 12 residues.

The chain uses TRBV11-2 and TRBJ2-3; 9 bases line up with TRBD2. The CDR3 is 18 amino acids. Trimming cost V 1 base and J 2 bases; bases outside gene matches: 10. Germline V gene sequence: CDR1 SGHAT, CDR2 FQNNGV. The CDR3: CASSLVALAGAVTDTQYF. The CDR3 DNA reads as TGTGCCAGCAGCTTAGTAGCGTTAGCGGGAGCCGTCACAGATACGCAGTATTTT.

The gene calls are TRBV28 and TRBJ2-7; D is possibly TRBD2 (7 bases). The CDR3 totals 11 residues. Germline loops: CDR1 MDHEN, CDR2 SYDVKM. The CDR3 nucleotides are TGTATCGCGGGGGCTTATGGCGAGCAGTACTTC. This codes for CIAGAYGEQYF. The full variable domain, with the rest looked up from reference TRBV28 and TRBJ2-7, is DVKVTQSSRYLVKRTGEKVFLECVQDMDHENMFWYRQDPGLGLRLIYFSYDVKMKEKGDIPEGYSVSREKKERFSLILESASTNQTSMYLCIAGAYGEQYFGPGTRLTVT.

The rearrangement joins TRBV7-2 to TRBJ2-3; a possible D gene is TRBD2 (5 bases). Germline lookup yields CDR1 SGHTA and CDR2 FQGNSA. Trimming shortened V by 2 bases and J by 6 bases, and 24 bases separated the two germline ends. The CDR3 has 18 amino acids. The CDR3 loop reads CASSLRTRTRQVADTQYF. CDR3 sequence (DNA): TGTGCCAGCAGCTTACGTACGAGGACGCGGCAGGTAGCGGATACGCAGTATTTT. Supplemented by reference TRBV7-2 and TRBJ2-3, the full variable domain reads GAGVSQSPSNKVTEKGKDVELRCDPISGHTALYWYRQSLGQGLEFLIYFQGNSAPDKSGLPSDRFSAERTGGSVSTLTIQRTQQEDSAVYLCASSLRTRTRQVADTQYFGPGTRLTVL.

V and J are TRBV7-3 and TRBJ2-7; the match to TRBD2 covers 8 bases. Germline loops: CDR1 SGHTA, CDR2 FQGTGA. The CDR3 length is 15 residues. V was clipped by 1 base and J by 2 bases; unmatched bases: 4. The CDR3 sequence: CASSLSAGGPYEQYF. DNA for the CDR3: TGTGCCAGCAGCTTAAGTGCGGGAGGTCCCTACGAGCAGTACTTC.

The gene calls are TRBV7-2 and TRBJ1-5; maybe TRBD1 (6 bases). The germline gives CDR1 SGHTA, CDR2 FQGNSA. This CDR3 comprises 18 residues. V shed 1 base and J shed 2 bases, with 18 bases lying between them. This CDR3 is CASSLGIAGGWGNQPQHF. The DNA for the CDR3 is TGTGCCAGCAGCTTAGGAATCGCCGGGGGCTGGGGCAATCAGCCCCAGCATTTT.

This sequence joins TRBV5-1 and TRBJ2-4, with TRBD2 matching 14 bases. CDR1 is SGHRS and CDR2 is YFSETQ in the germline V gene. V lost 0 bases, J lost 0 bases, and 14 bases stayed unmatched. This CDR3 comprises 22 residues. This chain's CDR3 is CASSLAGLAGDSSVLAKNIQYF. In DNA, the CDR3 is TGCGCCAGCAGCTTGGCGGGACTAGCGGGAGACTCTTCGGTTTTAGCCAAAAACATTCAGTACTTC.

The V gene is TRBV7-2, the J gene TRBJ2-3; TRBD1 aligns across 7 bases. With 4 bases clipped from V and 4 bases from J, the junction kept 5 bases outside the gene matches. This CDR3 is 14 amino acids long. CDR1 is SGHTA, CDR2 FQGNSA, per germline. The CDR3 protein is CASSSRGIADTQYF. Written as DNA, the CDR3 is TGTGCCAGCAGCTCCAGGGGGATCGCAGATACGCAGTATTTT.

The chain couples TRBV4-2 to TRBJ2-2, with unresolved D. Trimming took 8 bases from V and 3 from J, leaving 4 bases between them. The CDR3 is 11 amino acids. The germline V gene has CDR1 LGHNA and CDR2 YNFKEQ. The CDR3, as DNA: TGTGCCAGCGGGTACACCGGGGAGCTGTTTTTT. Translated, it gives CASGYTGELFF.

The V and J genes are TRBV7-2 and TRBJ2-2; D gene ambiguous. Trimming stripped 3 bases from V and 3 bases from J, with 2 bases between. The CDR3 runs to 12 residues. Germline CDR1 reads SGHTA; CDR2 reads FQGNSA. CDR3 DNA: TGTGCCAGCAGCTTTTACACCGGGGAGCTGTTTTTT. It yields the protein CASSFYTGELFF. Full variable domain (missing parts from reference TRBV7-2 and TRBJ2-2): GAGVSQSPSNKVTEKGKDVELRCDPISGHTALYWYRQSLGQGLEFLIYFQGNSAPDKSGLPSDRFSAERTGGSVSTLTIQRTQQEDSAVYLCASSFYTGELFFGEGSRLTVL.